This T cell receptor beta chain was captured by sequencing in a study of shared clonotypes between healthy human individuals (dated by TCRdb to 2020 to 2022). Describing the broader study: A few men and a couple of women, aged 18 to 49 years, made up the cohort. Per donor, three plates each were used for CD4 naive and CD4 memory, two for CD8 naive, and one for CD8 memory. Blood TCR repertoires of roughly five healthy adults were deeply sequenced to estimate repertoire size and the extent of clonotype sharing between individuals. To increase sequencing depth and limit assay-specific biases, different laboratories used diverse techniques to prepare libraries and sequence TCR repertoires. Leukapheresis yielded between about 0.94 and 9 billion PBMCs per donor. Overall results and qualifications from the work: Pairwise subsampling led to the expectation that sequencing depth would affect the degree of clonotype sharing among donors. Naive subsets generally had larger estimated clonotype richness than memory subsets did. Across a few donors, about 4.5% of naive CD4, around 3.5% of naive CD8, roughly 2.2% of memory CD4, and over 0.35% of memory CD8 clonotypes were shared. Sampling was restricted to blood, and TCR repertoires in tissue are likely to differ from TCR repertoires in blood. Because the study included only a small number of donors, the genetic and exposure-history diversity represented was limited. Even with the large sequencing depth, rarefaction of the sorted-subset datasets indicated that sequencing was incomplete. Higher generation probabilities were observed for clonotypes shared by all four sorted-subset donors than for non-shared clonotypes.

TCR CDR3 regions were amplified from genomic DNA by multiplex PCR using the deep immunoSEQ assay. Extracted genomic DNA from each cell subset was spread evenly across all wells of several immunoSEQ 96-well plates, with each plate serving as a replicate. For sorted subsets, each replicate PCR was loaded with roughly 0.2 ug genomic DNA, equivalent to 32,000 or so T cell genomes. The purified libraries were quantified using a Qubit 3.0 fluorometer, sized with a Bioanalyzer 2100, and then quantified again using the KAPA Library Quantification kit. Each immunoSEQ 96-well plate was sequenced on its own single-read 150-cycle Illumina NextSeq 550 flow cell. Concerning the study's data processing: Because the immunoSEQ output included only junctional sequences and no quality scores, the filtering could not be the same as the filtering used for full-length reads. To assign V/J genes and CDR3, sequences were annotated against IMGT germline references using PyIR, a Python wrapper for IgBLAST v1.9. Any read was removed if the V/J assignment was weak (E-value above 1e-6), the CDR3 was missing, or the read contained stop codons, out-of-frame junctions, or ambiguous translated residues. V3J clonotypes were defined as sequences sharing the same inferred V gene, J gene, and CDR3 amino acid sequence. To compute the percentage overlap between repertoires, the number of shared unique clonotypes was divided by the size of the smaller repertoire. Three approaches were used to assess repertoire richness: RTK rarefaction, the Chao1 estimator, and Recon v2.1 estimates of unobserved clonotypes. Generation probabilities for all TCRbeta clonotypes obtained by the gDNA method from a few donors were computed using OLGA. Entries here come from immuneACCESS through TCRdb and include only in-frame sequences with V and J called. Some clones fail to appear in such tables; in the studies checked, an unresolved V gene covers under half of the shortfall, and the cause of the remainder is unknown. The D gene and trimming were derived from the DNA, and the V and J assignments and clone size from that table. Here the sample has under 2,500,000 clones; approximately 94% occur a single time. Of the sample, roughly 0.13% falls within the top ten clones.

Donors were healthy HIV-negative adults with no recently reported acute infections or vaccinations. Every donor was a Caucasian adult residing in Nashville, Tennessee, USA. CD4+ T cells were enriched by magnetic negative selection; naive cells were then positively selected on CD45RA, and the negative fraction formed the memory subset. After blood collection by leukapheresis, PBMCs were isolated using Ficoll-Histopaque density gradient centrifugation and then cryopreserved in the vapor phase of liquid nitrogen. Analytical flow cytometry was used to check the purity and quantity of every magnetically sorted T cell population. From each sorted fraction, genomic DNA was isolated and quantified by UV absorbance on a Nanodrop 2000c. V and J are trimmed by 4 bases and 6 bases, and the gene matches miss 8 bases of the junction. CDR1 SGHRS and CDR2 YFSETQ are derived from the germline V gene. Counted from cysteine to phenylalanine, this CDR3 has 14 amino acids. Only the CDR3 region is kept as DNA, spanning 42 bases read in frame from base 1.

On this clone: Its antigen is currently not known. Base qualities are missing; no much larger clone stands one base away.

The rearranged segments are TRBV5-1 and TRBJ2-5, and 8 bases in between align with TRBD2. Sequencing was performed on naive CD4+ T cells sorted from blood. The cell subset or site label corresponds to: CD45RA+ positively selected. The sequence was obtained from a man aged 18 to 29 in good health. Here the CDR3 is given as CASSTPGGEQTQYF. Here is the DNA: TGCGCCAGCAGCACCCCGGGGGGGGAACAGACCCAGTACTTC.